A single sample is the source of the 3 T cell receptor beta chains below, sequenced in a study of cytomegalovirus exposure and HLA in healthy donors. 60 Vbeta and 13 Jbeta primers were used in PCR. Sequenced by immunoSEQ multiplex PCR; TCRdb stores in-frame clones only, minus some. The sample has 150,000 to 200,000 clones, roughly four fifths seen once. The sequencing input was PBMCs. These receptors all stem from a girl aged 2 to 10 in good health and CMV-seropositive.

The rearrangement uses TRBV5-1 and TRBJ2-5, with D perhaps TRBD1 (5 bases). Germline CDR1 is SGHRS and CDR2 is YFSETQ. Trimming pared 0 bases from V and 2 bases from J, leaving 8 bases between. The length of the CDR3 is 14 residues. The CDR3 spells CASSLGQLQETQYF. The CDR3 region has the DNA TGCGCCAGCAGCTTGGGACAGCTTCAAGAGACCCAGTACTTC.

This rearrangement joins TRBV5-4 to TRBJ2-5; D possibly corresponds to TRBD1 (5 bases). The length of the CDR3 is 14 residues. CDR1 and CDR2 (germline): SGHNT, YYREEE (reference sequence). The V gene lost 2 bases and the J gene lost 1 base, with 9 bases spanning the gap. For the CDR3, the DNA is TGTGCCAGCAGCTTCTTTGACAGCCAAGAGACCCAGTACTTC. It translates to CASSFFDSQETQYF. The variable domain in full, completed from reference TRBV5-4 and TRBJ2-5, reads ETGVTQSPTHLIKTRGQQVTLRCSSQSGHNTVSWYQQALGQGPQFIFQYYREEENGRGNFPPRFSGLQFPNYSSELNVNALELDDSALYLCASSFFDSQETQYFGPGTRLLVL.

CDR3 in amino acids: CASSSRAGWDTDTQYF. The DNA of the CDR3 is TGTGCCAGCAGCTCCCGAGCGGGGTGGGACACAGATACGCAGTATTTT. The chain is built from TRBV7-3 and TRBJ2-3; 7 nucleotides align to TRBD2. The CDR3 is made up of 16 amino acids. From germline, CDR1 is SGHTA and CDR2 FQGTGA. Trimming cost V 4 bases and J 2 bases; bases outside gene matches: 9.